These T cell receptor beta chains were read from a single sample in a study of blood T cell repertoires in COVID-19. Sequencing was performed with immunoSEQ multiplex PCR; in TCRdb, only in-frame clones are kept and a portion is missing. The sample lists roughly 59,000 clones; 80% to 90% were seen once. The specimen was peripheral blood. Receptors originate from a human donor in a cohort sampled during active COVID-19. Each CDR3 is given with its conserved first and last residue. The D gene is left open where the match is weak.

v_gene	d_gene	j_gene	CDR3nt	CDR3aa
TRBV5-1	NA	TRBJ2-7	TGCGCCAGCAGCTTCCCTCCGACAGGACCCTCCTACGAGCAGTACTTC	CASSFPPTGPSYEQYF
TRBV15	TRBD2	TRBJ2-1	TGTGCCACCAGCTCCCCGGTTACTAGCGATGAGCAGTTCTTC	CATSSPVTSDEQFF
TRBV28	NA	TRBJ2-3	TGTGCCAGCAGTTTCTTCCGACAGCAAGATACGCAGTATTTT	CASSFFRQQDTQYF
TRBV20-1	NA	TRBJ2-3	TGCAGTGCTAGTCCCGCGGATACGCAGTATTTT	CSASPADTQYF
TRBV10-3	NA	TRBJ1-3	TGTGCCATCAGGGAGGGGGGGACTGGAAACACCATATATTTT	CAIREGGTGNTIYF
TRBV19	NA	TRBJ2-2	TGTGCCAGTATAAGAGCGCAGAACACCGGGGAGCTGTTTTTT	CASIRAQNTGELFF
TRBV5-1	TRBD2	TRBJ2-5	TGCGCCAGCAGGGATAGCGGGAGGGAACAAGAGACCCAGTACTTC	CASRDSGREQETQYF
TRBV3-1/TRBV3-2	TRBD1	TRBJ1-1	TGTGCCAGCAGCCAAGCCGAGACAGGGGGGAACACTGAAGCTTTCTTT	CASSQAETGGNTEAFF
TRBV14	NA	TRBJ2-1	TGTGCCAGCAGCCAGGGAGTATCTATCTTGAATGAGCAGTTCTTC	CASSQGVSILNEQFF
TRBV3-1/TRBV3-2	NA	TRBJ2-3	TGTGCCAGCAGCCAAGCAGGGACAGATACGCAGTATTTT	CASSQAGTDTQYF
TRBV3-1/TRBV3-2	NA	TRBJ2-1	TGTGCCAGCAGCCAAGCTTATGGGGCAGGGGACGGCAATGAGCAGTTCTTC	CASSQAYGAGDGNEQFF
TRBV29-1	TRBD1	TRBJ2-7	TGCAGCGTACCCCGGGGACAGGGCTACGAGCAGTACTTC	CSVPRGQGYEQYF
TRBV5-4	NA	TRBJ2-5	TGTGCCAGCAGCTTGGTCGGAGGCGAAGAGACCCAGTACTTC	CASSLVGGEETQYF
TRBV20-1	TRBD1	TRBJ2-7	TGCAGTGCTAGTACGATGGACAGGGGATCCGAGCAGTACTTC	CSASTMDRGSEQYF
TRBV4-1	TRBD1	TRBJ2-3	TGCGCCAGCAGCCAAGAACGACAGGGGGGACGCACAGATACGCAGTATTTT	CASSQERQGGRTDTQYF
TRBV11-2	TRBD2	TRBJ2-3	TGTGCCAGCAGCTTAGGAGTACTAGCGGGGGGGAGAGATACGCAGTATTTT	CASSLGVLAGGRDTQYF